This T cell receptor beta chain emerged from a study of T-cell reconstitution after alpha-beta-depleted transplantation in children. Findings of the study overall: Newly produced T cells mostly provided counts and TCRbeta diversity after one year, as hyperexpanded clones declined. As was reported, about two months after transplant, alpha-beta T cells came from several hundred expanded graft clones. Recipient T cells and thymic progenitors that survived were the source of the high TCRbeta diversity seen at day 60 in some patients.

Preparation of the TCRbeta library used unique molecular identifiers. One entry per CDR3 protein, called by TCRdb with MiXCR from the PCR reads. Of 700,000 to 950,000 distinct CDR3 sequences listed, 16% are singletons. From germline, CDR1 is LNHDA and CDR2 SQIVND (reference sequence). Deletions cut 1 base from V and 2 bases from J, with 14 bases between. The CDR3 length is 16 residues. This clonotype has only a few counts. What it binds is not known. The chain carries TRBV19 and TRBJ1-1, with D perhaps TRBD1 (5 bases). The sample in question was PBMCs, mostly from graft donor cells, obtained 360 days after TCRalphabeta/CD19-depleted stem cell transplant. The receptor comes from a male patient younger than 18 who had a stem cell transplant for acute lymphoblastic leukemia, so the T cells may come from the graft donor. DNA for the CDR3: TGTGCCAGTAGTATAGGCAGGGTCTCGATCAACACTGAAGCTTTCTTT. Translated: CASSIGRVSINTEAFF.